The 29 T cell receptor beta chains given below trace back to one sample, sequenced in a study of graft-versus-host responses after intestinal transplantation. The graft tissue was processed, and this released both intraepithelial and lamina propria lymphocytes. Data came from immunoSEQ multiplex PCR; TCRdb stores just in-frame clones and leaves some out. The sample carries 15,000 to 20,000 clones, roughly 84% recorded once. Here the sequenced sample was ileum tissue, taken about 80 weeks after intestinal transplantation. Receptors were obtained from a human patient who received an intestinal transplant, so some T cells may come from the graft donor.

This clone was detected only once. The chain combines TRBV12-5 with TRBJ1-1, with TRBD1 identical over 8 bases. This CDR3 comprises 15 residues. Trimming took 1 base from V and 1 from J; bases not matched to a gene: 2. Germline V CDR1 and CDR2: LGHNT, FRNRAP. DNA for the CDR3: TGTGCTAGTGGTTTGGCCCAGGGGGCGAACACTGAAGCTTTCTTT. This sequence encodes CASGLAQGANTEAFF.

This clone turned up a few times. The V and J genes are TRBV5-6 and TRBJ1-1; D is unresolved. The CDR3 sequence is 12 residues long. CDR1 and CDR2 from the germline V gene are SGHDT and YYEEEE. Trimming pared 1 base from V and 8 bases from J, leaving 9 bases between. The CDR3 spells CASSLRAREAFF. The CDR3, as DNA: TGTGCCAGCAGCTTGCGGGCCAGGGAAGCTTTCTTT.

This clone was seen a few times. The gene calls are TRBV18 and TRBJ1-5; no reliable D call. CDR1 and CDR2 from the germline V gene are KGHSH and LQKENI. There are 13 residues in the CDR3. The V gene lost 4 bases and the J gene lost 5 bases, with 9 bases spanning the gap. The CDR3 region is CASSQAGDQPQHF. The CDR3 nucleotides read TGTGCCAGCTCACAGGCAGGAGATCAGCCCCAGCATTTT.

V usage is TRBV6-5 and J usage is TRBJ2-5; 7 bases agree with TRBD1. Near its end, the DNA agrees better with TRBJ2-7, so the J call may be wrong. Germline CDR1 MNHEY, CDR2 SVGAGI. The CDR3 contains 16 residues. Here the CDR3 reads CASSYGTGVGSYEQYF. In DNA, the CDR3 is TGTGCCAGCAGTTACGGAACAGGGGTCGGCTCCTACGAGCAGTACTTC.

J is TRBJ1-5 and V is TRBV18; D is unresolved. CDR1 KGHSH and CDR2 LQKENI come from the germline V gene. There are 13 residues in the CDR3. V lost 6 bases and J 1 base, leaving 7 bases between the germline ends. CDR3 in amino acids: CASSPRSNQPQHF. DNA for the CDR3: TGTGCCAGCTCGCCCAGGAGCAATCAGCCCCAGCATTTT.

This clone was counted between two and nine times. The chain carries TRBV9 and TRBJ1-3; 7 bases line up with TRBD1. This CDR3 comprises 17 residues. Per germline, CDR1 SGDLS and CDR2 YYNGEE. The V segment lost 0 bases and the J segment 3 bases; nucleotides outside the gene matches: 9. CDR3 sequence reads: CASSVDPGGTGGNTIYF. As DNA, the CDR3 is TGTGCCAGCAGCGTAGATCCAGGGGGTACGGGTGGAAACACCATATATTTT.

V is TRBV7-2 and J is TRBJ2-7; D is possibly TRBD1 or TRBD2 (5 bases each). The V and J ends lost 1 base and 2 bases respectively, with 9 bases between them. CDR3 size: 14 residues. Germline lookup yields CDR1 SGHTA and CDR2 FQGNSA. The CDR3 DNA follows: TGTGCCAGCAGCTTAGGAGGGGATGCCTACGAGCAGTACTTC. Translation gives CASSLGGDAYEQYF.

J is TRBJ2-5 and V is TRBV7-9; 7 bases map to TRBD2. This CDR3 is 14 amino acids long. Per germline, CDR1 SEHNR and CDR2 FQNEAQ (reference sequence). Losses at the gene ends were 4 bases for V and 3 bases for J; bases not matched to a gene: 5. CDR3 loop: CASSSTSEKETQYF. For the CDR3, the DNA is TGTGCCAGCAGCTCAACTAGCGAAAAAGAGACCCAGTACTTC.

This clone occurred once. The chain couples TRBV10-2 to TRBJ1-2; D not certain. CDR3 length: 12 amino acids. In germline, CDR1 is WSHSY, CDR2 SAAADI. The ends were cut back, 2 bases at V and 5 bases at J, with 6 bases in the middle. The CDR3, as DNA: TGCGCCAGCAGTGAGGCAGGTTATGGCTACACCTTC. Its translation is CASSEAGYGYTF.

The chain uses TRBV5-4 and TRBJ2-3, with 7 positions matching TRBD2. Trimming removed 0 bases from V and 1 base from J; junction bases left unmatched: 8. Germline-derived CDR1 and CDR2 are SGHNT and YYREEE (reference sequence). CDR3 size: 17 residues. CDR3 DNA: TGTGCCAGCAGCTTGGCCGGAGCGGGGTTGGGCACAGATACGCAGTATTTT. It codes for CASSLAGAGLGTDTQYF.

This CDR3 is CASSYTQAEQYF. DNA of the CDR3: TGTGCCAGCAGTTACACACAGGCAGAGCAGTACTTC. This chain joins TRBV6-6 and TRBJ2-7, with D possibly being TRBD1 (5 bases). CDR1 and CDR2 (germline): MNHNY, SVGAGI (reference sequence). With 2 bases removed from V and 7 bases from J, the gap between germline ends came to 9 bases. The CDR3 runs to 12 residues.

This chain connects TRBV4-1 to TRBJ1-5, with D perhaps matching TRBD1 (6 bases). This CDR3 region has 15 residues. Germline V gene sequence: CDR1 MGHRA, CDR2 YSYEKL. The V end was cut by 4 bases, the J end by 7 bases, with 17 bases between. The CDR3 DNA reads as TGCGCCAGCAGCCTCGAGTCGGGGGGCCACCAGCCCCAGCATTTT. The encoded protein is CASSLESGGHQPQHF.

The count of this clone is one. The CDR3 spells CASSLVPSVADTQYF. CDR3 nucleotide sequence: TGCGCCAGCAGCTTGGTTCCTAGCGTGGCAGATACGCAGTATTTT. The chain couples TRBV5-1 to TRBJ2-3; a possible D gene is TRBD2 (6 bases). Germline V lookup: CDR1 SGHRS, CDR2 YFSETQ. V was clipped by 0 bases and J by 4 bases, with 12 bases between them. This CDR3 contains 15 residues.

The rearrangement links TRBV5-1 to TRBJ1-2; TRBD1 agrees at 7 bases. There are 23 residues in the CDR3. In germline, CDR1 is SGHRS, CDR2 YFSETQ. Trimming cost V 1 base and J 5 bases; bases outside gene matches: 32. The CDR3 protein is CASSLFLLVGTGALPSPKYGYTF. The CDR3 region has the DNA TGCGCCAGCAGCTTGTTTTTGCTCGTTGGCACAGGGGCCTTACCGTCTCCAAAATATGGCTACACCTTC.

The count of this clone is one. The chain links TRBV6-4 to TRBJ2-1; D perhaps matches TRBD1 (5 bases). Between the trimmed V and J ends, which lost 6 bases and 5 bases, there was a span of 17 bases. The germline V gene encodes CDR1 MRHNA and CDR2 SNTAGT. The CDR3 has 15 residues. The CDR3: CASSVYRAGHNEQFF. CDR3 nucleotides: TGTGCCAGCAGCGTTTATCGTGCAGGGCACAATGAGCAGTTCTTC.

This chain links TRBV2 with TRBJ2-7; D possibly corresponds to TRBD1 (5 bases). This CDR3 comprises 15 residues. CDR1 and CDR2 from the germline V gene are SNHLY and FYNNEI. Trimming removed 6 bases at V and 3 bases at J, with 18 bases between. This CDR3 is CASRQGKFLNYEQYF. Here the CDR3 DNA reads TGTGCCAGCAGGCAGGGTAAATTTCTAAACTACGAGCAGTACTTC.

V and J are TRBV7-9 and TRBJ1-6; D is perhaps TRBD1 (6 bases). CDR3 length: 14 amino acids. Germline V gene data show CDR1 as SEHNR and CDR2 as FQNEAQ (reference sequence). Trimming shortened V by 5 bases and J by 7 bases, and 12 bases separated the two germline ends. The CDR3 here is CASSIQGENSPLHF. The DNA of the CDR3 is TGTGCCAGCAGCATACAGGGAGAGAATTCACCCCTCCACTTT.

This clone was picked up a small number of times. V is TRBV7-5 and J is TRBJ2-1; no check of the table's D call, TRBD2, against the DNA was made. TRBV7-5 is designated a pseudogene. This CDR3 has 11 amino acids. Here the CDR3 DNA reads TGTGCCAGCAGTGAGGGCAATGAGCAGTTCTTC. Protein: CASSEGNEQFF.

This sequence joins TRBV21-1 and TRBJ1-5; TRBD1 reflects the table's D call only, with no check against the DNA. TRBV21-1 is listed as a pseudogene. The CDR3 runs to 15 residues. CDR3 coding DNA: TGTGCCAGCAGCAAAGGGACAGGCTACAATCAGCCCCAGCATTTT. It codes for CASSKGTGYNQPQHF.

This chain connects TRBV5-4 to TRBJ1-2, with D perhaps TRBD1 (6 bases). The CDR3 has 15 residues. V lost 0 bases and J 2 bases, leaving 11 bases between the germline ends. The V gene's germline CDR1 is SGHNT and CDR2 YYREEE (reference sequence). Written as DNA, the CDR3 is TGTGCCAGCAGCTTGGTCGCAGGGGCGAACTATGGCTACACCTTC. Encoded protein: CASSLVAGANYGYTF.

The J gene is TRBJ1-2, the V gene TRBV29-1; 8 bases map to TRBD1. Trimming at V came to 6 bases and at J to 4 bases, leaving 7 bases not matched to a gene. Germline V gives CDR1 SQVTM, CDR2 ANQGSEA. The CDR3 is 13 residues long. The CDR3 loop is CSVGTGLTYGYTF. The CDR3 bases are TGCAGCGTCGGGACAGGATTGACCTATGGCTACACCTTC.

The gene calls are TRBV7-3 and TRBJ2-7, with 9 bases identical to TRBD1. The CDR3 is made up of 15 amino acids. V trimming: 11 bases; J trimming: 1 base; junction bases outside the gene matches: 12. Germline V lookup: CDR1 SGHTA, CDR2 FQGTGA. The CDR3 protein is CACLTGGSGSYEQYF. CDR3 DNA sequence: TGTGCCTGCCTTACAGGGGGCTCGGGGTCCTACGAGCAGTACTTC.

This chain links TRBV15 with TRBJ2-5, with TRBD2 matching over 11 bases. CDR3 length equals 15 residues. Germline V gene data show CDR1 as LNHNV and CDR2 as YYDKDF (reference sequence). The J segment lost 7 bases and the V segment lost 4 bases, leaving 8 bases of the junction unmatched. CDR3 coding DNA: TGTGCCACCAGCATTAGCGGGGGGGCAGCTCGGACCCAGTACTTC. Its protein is CATSISGGAARTQYF.

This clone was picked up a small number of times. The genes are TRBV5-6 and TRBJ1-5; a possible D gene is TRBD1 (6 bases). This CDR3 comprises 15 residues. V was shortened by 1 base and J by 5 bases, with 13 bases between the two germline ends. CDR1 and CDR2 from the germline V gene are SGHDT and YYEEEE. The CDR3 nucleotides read TGTGCCAGCAGCTTGAGCGGACAGCCTTATCAGCCCCAGCATTTT. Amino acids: CASSLSGQPYQPQHF.

The DNA for the CDR3 is TGCGCCAGCAGCTTGGGGCAGACAGGGGTCAGTTCACCCCTCCACTTT. Residues: CASSLGQTGVSSPLHF. V usage is TRBV5-1 and J usage is TRBJ1-6; TRBD1 matches 8 bases. The trim removed 0 bases at V and 9 bases at J, leaving 8 bases unmatched. The CDR3 totals 16 residues. The germline CDR1 and CDR2 sequences are SGHRS and YFSETQ.

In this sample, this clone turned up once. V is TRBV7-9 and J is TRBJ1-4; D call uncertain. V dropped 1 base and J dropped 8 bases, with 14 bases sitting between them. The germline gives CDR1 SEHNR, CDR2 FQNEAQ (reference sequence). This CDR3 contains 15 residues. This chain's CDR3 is CASSLEASGREKLFF. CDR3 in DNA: TGTGCCAGCAGCTTAGAAGCGAGCGGCCGAGAAAAACTGTTTTTT.

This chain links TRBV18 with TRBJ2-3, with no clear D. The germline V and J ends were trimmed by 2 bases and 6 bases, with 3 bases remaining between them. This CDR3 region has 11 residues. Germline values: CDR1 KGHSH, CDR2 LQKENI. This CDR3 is CASSPADTQYF. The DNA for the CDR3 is TGTGCCAGCTCACCAGCGGATACGCAGTATTTT.

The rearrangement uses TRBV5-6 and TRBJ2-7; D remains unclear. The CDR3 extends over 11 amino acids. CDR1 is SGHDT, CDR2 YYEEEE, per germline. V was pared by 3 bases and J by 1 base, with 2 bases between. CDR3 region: CASSSSYEQYF. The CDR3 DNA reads TGTGCCAGCAGCTCTTCCTACGAGCAGTACTTC.

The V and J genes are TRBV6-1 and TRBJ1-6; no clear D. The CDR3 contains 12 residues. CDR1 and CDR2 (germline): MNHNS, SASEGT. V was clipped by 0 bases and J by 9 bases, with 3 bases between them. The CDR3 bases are TGTGCCAGCAGTGAAGCGGCTTCACCCCTCCACTTT. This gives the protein CASSEAASPLHF.